This TCR beta chain was documented in a study of tumor-infiltrating lymphocytes in oesophageal squamous cell carcinoma (TCRdb year 2016). The method was PCR. Data came from an Illumina HiSeq 2000. Clones were called with MiXCR by TCRdb after fastp trimmed the public reads at Q25, and only in-frame beta chains were retained. One record per CDR3 amino acid sequence lists the most common genes and DNA. For this sample there are approximately 13,000 distinct CDR3 sequences; roughly 50% appear just once. The top ten clones comprise 28% of the sample. Taking its sample share into account, this clonotype is medium-sized (0.01 to 0.1%). The target of this receptor is not known. No much larger clone is present one base from it, and per-base qualities are unavailable. As encoded in the germline V gene, CDR1 is MNHNS while CDR2 is SASEGT. Inclusive of the bounding cysteine and phenylalanine, the CDR3 is 11 residues long. Kept here is only the CDR3 DNA, which spans 33 bases and is read in frame from base 1.

Recombination linked TRBV6-1 to TRBJ1-6; a confident D gene designation cannot be given. The J call may be incorrect, as the DNA end agrees better with TRBJ2-7. The sequenced sample was esophageal tumor tissue. The receptor comes from a female donor with esophageal squamous cell carcinoma. CDR3 protein: CASGSVLEQYF. The bases read TGTGCCAGCGGTTCAGTGCTCGAGCAGTACTTC.